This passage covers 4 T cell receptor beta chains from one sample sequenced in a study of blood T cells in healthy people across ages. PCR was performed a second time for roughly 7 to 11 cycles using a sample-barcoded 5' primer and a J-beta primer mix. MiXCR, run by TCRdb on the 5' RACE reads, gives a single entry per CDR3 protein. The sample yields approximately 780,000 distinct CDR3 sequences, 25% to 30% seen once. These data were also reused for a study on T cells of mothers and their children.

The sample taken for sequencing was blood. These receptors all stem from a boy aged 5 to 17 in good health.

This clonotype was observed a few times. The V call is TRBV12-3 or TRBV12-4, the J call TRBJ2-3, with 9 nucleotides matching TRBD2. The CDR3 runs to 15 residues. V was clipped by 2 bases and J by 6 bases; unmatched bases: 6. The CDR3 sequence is CASSLSGGRWDTQYF. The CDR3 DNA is TGTGCCAGCAGTTTAAGCGGGGGGCGTTGGGATACGCAGTATTTT.

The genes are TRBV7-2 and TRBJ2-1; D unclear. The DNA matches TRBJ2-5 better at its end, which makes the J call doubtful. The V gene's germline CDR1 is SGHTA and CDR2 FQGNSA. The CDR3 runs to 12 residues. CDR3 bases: TGTGCCAGCAGCAAGAGGTCAGAGACCCAGTACTTC. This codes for CASSKRSETQYF.

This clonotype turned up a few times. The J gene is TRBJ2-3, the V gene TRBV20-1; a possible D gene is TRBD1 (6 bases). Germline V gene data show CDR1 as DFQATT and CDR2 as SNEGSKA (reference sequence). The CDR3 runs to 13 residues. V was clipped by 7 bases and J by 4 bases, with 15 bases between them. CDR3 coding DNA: TGCAGTGGCTTCAGGGGTACCGCAGATACGCAGTATTTT. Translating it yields CSGFRGTADTQYF.

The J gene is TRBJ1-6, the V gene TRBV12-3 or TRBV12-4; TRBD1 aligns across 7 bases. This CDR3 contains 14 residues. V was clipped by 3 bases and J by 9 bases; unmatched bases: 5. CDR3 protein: CASSLGRGFSPLHF. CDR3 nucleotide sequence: TGTGCCAGCAGTTTGGGCAGGGGGTTTTCACCCCTCCACTTT.